These 10 T cell receptor beta chains were all obtained from the same sample, sequenced in a study of T-cell reconstitution after alpha-beta-depleted transplantation in children. Unique molecular identifiers were used to barcode this TCRbeta library. Using its own MiXCR run on the PCR reads, TCRdb lists one record per CDR3 protein. The sample has about 980,000 distinct CDR3 sequences, roughly 29% seen once; the top ten hold roughly 31%. This material consisted of PBMCs, mostly from graft donor cells, taken 360 days after TCRalphabeta/CD19-depleted stem cell transplant. These receptor sequences come from a boy younger than two who had a stem cell transplant for SCID, so the T cells may come from the graft donor.

The rearrangement uses TRBV20-1 and TRBJ2-7; D is ambiguous. Looked up from germline, CDR1 is DFQATT and CDR2 is SNEGSKA (reference sequence). CDR3 length: 12 amino acids. V lost 3 bases and J lost 3, with 9 bases in between. The CDR3 nucleotides read TGCAGTGCTAGCAACCACCTCTACGAGCAGTACTTC. Protein sequence: CSASNHLYEQYF.

The V call is TRBV7-2, the J call TRBJ2-4; the D gene is possibly TRBD1 (5 bases). This CDR3 has 16 residues. Germline V gives CDR1 SGHTA, CDR2 FQGNSA. The V gene lost 1 base and the J gene lost 2 bases, with 12 bases spanning the gap. CDR3 sequence reads: CASSLVPGLTKNIQYF. The CDR3 coding sequence is TGTGCCAGCAGCTTAGTCCCAGGGCTTACCAAAAACATTCAGTACTTC.

The CDR3 DNA reads TGTGCCAGCAGCCAAGTATTTGGTCGGGGGGGCTCGGAGACCCAGTACTTC. Encoded protein: CASSQVFGRGGSETQYF. The chain is built from TRBV4-2 and TRBJ2-5; TRBD2 aligns across 8 bases. The V segment lost 1 base and the J segment 5 bases; nucleotides outside the gene matches: 12. Germline assignment: CDR1 LGHNA and CDR2 YNFKEQ. This CDR3 is 17 amino acids long.

This clonotype was seen a few times. The genes are TRBV5-1 and TRBJ2-2; 9 nucleotides match TRBD1. This CDR3 contains 16 residues. Germline-derived CDR1 and CDR2 are SGHRS and YFSETQ. V gave up 4 bases and J gave up 2 bases; unmatched junction bases: 6. DNA for the CDR3: TGCGCCAGCAGCCTTACAGGGGGCCTAAACACCGGGGAGCTGTTTTTT. Its translation is CASSLTGGLNTGELFF.

The rearrangement joins TRBV6-1 to TRBJ1-2; 9 nucleotides line up with TRBD1. With V trimmed by 7 bases and J by 5 bases, 8 bases remained unmatched. CDR3 length: 14 amino acids. CDR1 and CDR2 from the germline V gene are MNHNS and SASEGT. In DNA, the CDR3 is TGTGCCAGCATCACCGGGACAGGGATTTATGGCTACACCTTC. Translated, it gives CASITGTGIYGYTF.

This clonotype has more than one count but fewer than ten. The chain has TRBV29-1 and TRBJ1-1; 7 bases are a match to TRBD1. V shed 6 bases, J shed 3 bases, and the junction held 7 bases outside the gene matches. The CDR3 extends over 13 amino acids. The germline V gene has CDR1 SQVTM and CDR2 ANQGSEA. The CDR3 protein is CSVARGRDTEAFF. The DNA of the CDR3 is TGCAGCGTGGCCAGGGGGAGGGACACTGAAGCTTTCTTT. Variable domain in full (rest from reference TRBV29-1 and TRBJ1-1): SAVISQKPSRDICQRGTSLTIQCQVDSQVTMMFWYRQQPGQSLTLIATANQGSEATYESGFVIDKFPISRPNLTFSTLTVSNMSPEDSSIYLCSVARGRDTEAFFGQGTRLTVV.

The genes are TRBV12-3 or TRBV12-4 and TRBJ1-5, with no clear D. V lost 5 bases to trimming and J lost 4 bases, with 9 bases between them. The CDR3 runs 13 residues. The CDR3 loop is CASSPQPNQPQHF. The CDR3, as DNA: TGTGCCAGCAGTCCCCAACCTAATCAGCCCCAGCATTTT.

The J gene is TRBJ2-3, the V gene TRBV7-8; the match to TRBD2 covers 11 bases. The CDR3 sequence is 16 residues long. CDR1 and CDR2 from the germline V gene are SGHVS and FQNEAQ. The V segment lost 5 bases and the J segment 3 bases; nucleotides outside the gene matches: 7. This CDR3 is CASSPPGLAVTDTQYF. CDR3 DNA sequence: TGTGCCAGCAGCCCACCGGGACTAGCGGTGACAGATACGCAGTATTTT.

This clonotype came up a few times. The V gene is TRBV4-1, the J gene TRBJ1-1; D gene ambiguous. The CDR3 length is 14 residues. V was cut by 0 bases and J by 1 base, with 6 bases left in between. CDR1 MGHRA and CDR2 YSYEKL come from the germline V gene. The CDR3 DNA follows: TGCGCCAGCAGCCAAGAAACACGGAACACTGAAGCTTTCTTT. It translates to CASSQETRNTEAFF.

The rearrangement joins TRBV2 to TRBJ1-5; D call uncertain. The V and J ends lost 4 bases and 4 bases respectively, with 8 bases between them. The CDR3 runs 13 residues. Germline V CDR1 and CDR2: SNHLY, FYNNEI. CDR3 protein: CASSVMGNQPQHF. The CDR3 nucleotides read TGTGCCAGCAGTGTGATGGGGAATCAGCCCCAGCATTTT. Full variable domain (remainder filled in from reference TRBV2 and TRBJ1-5): EPEVTQTPSHQVTQMGQEVILRCVPISNHLYFYWYRQILGQKVEFLVSFYNNEISEKSEIFDDQFSVERPDGSNFTLKIRSTKLEDSAMYFCASSVMGNQPQHFGDGTRLSIL.